The 11 T cell receptor beta chains reported below all come from one sample, sequenced in a study of shared clonotypes between healthy human individuals (TCRdb year 2020). Libraries were built with the immunoSEQ multiplex PCR assay. The table was pulled from immuneACCESS by TCRdb, which kept in-frame rearrangements only. Such tables lose some clones; where checked, under half of the loss comes from unresolved V genes, and the rest has no known cause. This sample has around 340,000 clones in its table, and 73% of those were observed once. Less than 11% of the sample rests with the top ten. The sequenced sample consisted of memory CD4+ T cells sorted from blood. This specimen's cell subset or site label, interpreted: CD45RA-negative fraction. The receptors shown here come from a man aged 25 to 45 in good health.

V is TRBV7-8 and J is TRBJ2-7, with TRBD2 identical over 7 bases. The V segment lost 1 base and the J segment 4 bases; nucleotides outside the gene matches: 4. Germline CDR1 and CDR2: SGHVS and FQNEAQ. The CDR3 is made up of 14 amino acids. In DNA form, the CDR3 reads TGTGCCAGCAGCTTAGGACTAGCAAGTTACGAGCAGTACTTC. Translated, it gives CASSLGLASYEQYF. The full variable domain, its missing parts supplied by reference TRBV7-8 and TRBJ2-7, is GAGVSQSPRYKVAKRGQDVALRCDPISGHVSLFWYQQALGQGPEFLTYFQNEAQLDKSGLPSDRFFAERPEGSVSTLKIQRTQQEDSAVYLCASSLGLASYEQYFGPGTRLTVT.

This clone was detected only once. This rearrangement joins TRBV28 to TRBJ2-2, with D tentatively TRBD2 (5 bases). Germline CDR1 reads MDHEN; CDR2 reads SYDVKM. The CDR3 runs 13 residues. Trimming removed 2 bases at V and 8 bases at J, with 9 bases between. CDR3 in amino acids: CASSLPGWGELFF. The CDR3, as DNA: TGTGCCAGCAGTTTACCGGGATGGGGGGAGCTGTTTTTT.

Only a few counts were recorded for this clone. An end of the junction does not agree with germline; a read error may underlie this. The chain is built from TRBV5-1 and TRBJ1-2, with 7 bases aligning to TRBD1. The CDR3 runs to 15 residues. CDR1 is SGHRS, CDR2 YFSETQ, per germline. The CDR3 DNA is TGCGCCAGCAGCTTGTATGGTAACCCAGACAGGGCGCTGTCCTTC. Its protein is CASSLYGNPDRALSF. Full variable domain (rest looked up from reference TRBV5-1 and TRBJ1-2): KAGVTQTPRYLIKTRGQQVTLSCSPISGHRSVSWYQQTPGQGLQFLFEYFSETQRNKGNFPGRFSGRQFSNSRSEMNVSTLELGDSALYLCASSLYGNPDRALSFGSGTRLTVV.

The V and J genes are TRBV27 and TRBJ2-3; 15 bases line up with TRBD2. CDR3 size: 20 residues. From germline, CDR1 is MNHEY and CDR2 SMNVEV (reference sequence). Trimming cost V 6 bases and J 1 base; bases outside gene matches: 14. This CDR3 is CASSRSGLAGGTWGTDTQYF. As DNA, the CDR3 is TGTGCCAGCAGCCGATCAGGACTAGCGGGAGGGACGTGGGGCACAGATACGCAGTATTTT.

This sequence joins TRBV2 and TRBJ2-1, with a possible D match to TRBD2 (5 bases). CDR1 is SNHLY, CDR2 FYNNEI, per germline. This CDR3 is 14 amino acids long. V was trimmed by 3 bases and J by 0 bases, leaving 6 bases between them. The CDR3 loop reads CASSDRGSYNEQFF. In nucleotides, the CDR3 is TGTGCCAGCAGTGATCGGGGCTCCTACAATGAGCAGTTCTTC.

This clone showed up just once. The rearrangement joins TRBV5-4 to TRBJ2-7; D gene unclear. The CDR3 runs 14 residues. Germline V lookup: CDR1 SGHNT, CDR2 YYREEE (reference sequence). The V end was cut by 2 bases, the J end by 4 bases, with 13 bases between. In nucleotides, the CDR3 is TGTGCCAGCAGCTTAAGGCCTGGGGTATACGAGCAGTACTTC. Translation gives CASSLRPGVYEQYF.

This sequence joins TRBV5-6 and TRBJ2-3, with 7 bases matching TRBD2. V was pared by 1 base and J by 3 bases, with 11 bases of the junction left unmatched. CDR1 is SGHDT and CDR2 is YYEEEE in the germline V gene. The CDR3 is 17 amino acids. CDR3 nucleotide sequence: TGTGCCAGCAGCTTGTTAGGTGGGAGGGCCGAAACAGATACGCAGTATTTT. Its protein product is CASSLLGGRAETDTQYF.

Here the CDR3 reads CASRLMLAGEQFF. CDR3 in DNA: TGTGCCAGCAGACTTATGCTAGCGGGGGAGCAGTTCTTC. V is TRBV6-1 and J is TRBJ2-1; TRBD2 agrees at 9 bases. This CDR3 is built from 13 residues. Germline CDR1 and CDR2: MNHNS and SASEGT. The ends lost 6 bases at V and 10 bases at J; junction bases unmatched: 7.

This chain joins TRBV5-4 and TRBJ1-3; maybe TRBD1 (6 bases). Trimming shortened V by 0 bases and J by 1 base, and 17 bases separated the two germline ends. This CDR3 comprises 18 residues. Per germline, CDR1 SGHNT and CDR2 YYREEE (reference sequence). This CDR3 is CASSLGGPGQTSGNTIYF. The CDR3 region has the DNA TGTGCCAGCAGCTTGGGGGGTCCAGGACAGACATCTGGAAACACCATATATTTT.

This clone was observed a handful of times. This chain joins TRBV11-2 and TRBJ1-6, with D possibly matching TRBD1 (5 bases). The V and J ends lost 2 bases and 9 bases respectively, with 11 bases between them. This CDR3 is 14 amino acids long. CDR1 is SGHAT, CDR2 FQNNGV, per germline. The CDR3 DNA sequence: TGTGCCAGCAGCTTAACTACAGGTTCTTCACCCCTCCACTTT. Encoded protein: CASSLTTGSSPLHF.

This chain uses TRBV5-1 with TRBJ2-7, with 9 bases matching TRBD1. The germline gives CDR1 SGHRS, CDR2 YFSETQ. Losses at the gene ends were 5 bases for V and 1 base for J; bases not matched to a gene: 7. This CDR3 region has 15 residues. CDR3 nucleotides: TGCGCCAGCAGGAGGGGACAGGGAGTATCCTACGAGCAGTACTTC. Its translation: CASRRGQGVSYEQYF.